A single sample is the source of the 5 T cell receptor beta chains below, sequenced in a study of shared clonotypes between healthy human individuals. The assay was immunoSEQ multiplex PCR, and TCRdb's table has in-frame clones only and misses some. The data hold fewer than 2.5 million clones, with under 95% observed a single time. Sequenced material: naive CD4+ T cells from PBMCs. Subset here: CD45RA+ positively selected. All receptors come from a man younger than 30 in good health. Some clones in this sample may be carry-over from other donors' samples.

This clone occurred once. The V and J genes are TRBV7-2 and TRBJ1-4; 9 positions match TRBD1. The CDR3 loop spans 15 amino acids. CDR1 is SGHTA, CDR2 FQGNSA, per germline. The ends lost 1 base at V and 7 bases at J; junction bases unmatched: 4. CDR3 sequence reads: CASSLETGGSEKLFF. The CDR3 DNA reads TGTGCCAGCAGCTTAGAGACAGGGGGTAGTGAAAAACTGTTTTTT. The full variable domain, completed using reference TRBV7-2 and TRBJ1-4, is GAGVSQSPSNKVTEKGKDVELRCDPISGHTALYWYRQSLGQGLEFLIYFQGNSAPDKSGLPSDRFSAERTGGSVSTLTIQRTQQEDSAVYLCASSLETGGSEKLFFGSGTQLSVL.

Concerning this clone itself: The sample contains more than one DNA sequence encoding this CDR3. The chain recombines TRBV7-3 with TRBJ2-7; 11 positions match TRBD2. V lost 2 bases and J lost 2; bases outside the gene matches: 2. Germline assignment: CDR1 SGHTA and CDR2 FQGTGA. The CDR3 runs 15 residues. The CDR3 reads CASSLGTSGTYEQYF. Written as DNA, the CDR3 is TGTGCCAGCAGCTTAGGGACTAGCGGAACCTACGAGCAGTACTTC. The full variable domain, its missing parts supplied by reference TRBV7-3 and TRBJ2-7, is GAGVSQTPSNKVTEKGKYVELRCDPISGHTALYWYRQSLGQGPEFLIYFQGTGAADDSGLPNDRFFAVRPEGSVSTLKIQRTERGDSAVYLCASSLGTSGTYEQYFGPGTRLTVT.

V and J are TRBV18 and TRBJ2-2; D uncertain. Germline CDR1 is KGHSH and CDR2 is LQKENI. The germline V and J ends were trimmed by 6 bases and 4 bases, with 24 bases remaining between them. This CDR3 contains 18 residues. The CDR3 here is CASSQNVQNSGGTGELFF. Here the CDR3 DNA reads TGTGCCAGCTCCCAGAATGTCCAGAATTCCGGTGGCACCGGGGAGCTGTTTTTT.

The rearrangement links TRBV2 to TRBJ2-1; 9 bases line up with TRBD2. Trimming took 5 bases from V and 4 from J; bases not matched to a gene: 9. Germline V gives CDR1 SNHLY, CDR2 FYNNEI. The CDR3 covers 16 residues. Here the CDR3 reads CASSWWAGGQYNEQFF. CDR3 nucleotides: TGTGCCAGCAGTTGGTGGGCGGGAGGGCAATACAATGAGCAGTTCTTC.

As concerns this clone: Other DNA sequences in this specimen translate into the identical CDR3. The chain joins TRBV27 to TRBJ2-1; D gene ambiguous. CDR1 MNHEY and CDR2 SMNVEV come from the germline V gene (reference sequence). V lost 6 bases and J lost 0, with 6 bases in between. This CDR3 has 13 amino acids. CDR3 coding DNA: TGTGCCAGCAGGCAGAGCTCCTACAATGAGCAGTTCTTC. Its protein product is CASRQSSYNEQFF.